This note documents a single T cell receptor beta chain sequence. It lacks a known antigen. A read error may account for a junction end that differs from germline. Spanning cysteine to phenylalanine, the CDR3 consists of 12 amino acids. Solely the CDR3 DNA is kept, with 36 bases framed from the first base. Based on the germline V gene, the CDR1 and CDR2 sequences are SNHLY and FYNNEI. A patient counted as having stable Graves' hyperthyroidism if no progression to ophthalmopathy occurred over 18 months of follow-up. Hyperthyroidism patients were newly diagnosed, with disease duration under 2 months, and aged 18 to 65 years. Patients with uncontrolled infections, other autoimmune diseases, pregnancy or lactation were excluded. Diagnoses were established on the basis of clinical symptoms, serum thyroxine and TRAb, thyroid ultrasound, and orbital computed tomography. PBMCs were separated from roughly 9.6 ml of fresh peripheral blood using Ficoll-Paque density gradient centrifugation. Trizol reagent was used to extract total RNA, and RNA quality was then checked on an Agilent 2100 Bioanalyzer.

The data were taken from a study of T cells in Graves' hyperthyroidism and ophthalmopathy (dated by TCRdb to the late 2010s). General notes on the study: Peripheral blood was collected at initial diagnosis, before any treatment. TCR V-J signatures able to tell the groups apart were searched for in a discovery cohort of approximately 95 patients, of whom around 43 had Graves' ophthalmopathy and around 56 had stable Graves' hyperthyroidism. An independent validation cohort of around 19 hyperthyroidism patients and more than 15 patients who later progressed to ophthalmopathy tested prospective prediction of ophthalmopathy. The roughly 90 discovery patients were divided at random into training and test sets in a 7:3 ratio. The study also compared thyroid tissue and blood T-cell repertoires from about six Graves' hyperthyroidism patients. Once sampling was done, hyperthyroidism patients were given methimazole at a starting dose of 30 mg daily, whereas ophthalmopathy patients were given high-dose intravenous methylprednisolone. TCR Vbeta CDR3 sequencing of some 140 peripheral blood samples (43 ophthalmopathy, about 74 hyperthyroidism and roughly 17 progressor patients) is reported in the paper. Study-wide findings and limitations: In validation, progression to ophthalmopathy was predicted by the model with almost 71% sensitivity and around 75% specificity, a median of approximately 7.1 months before onset. No statistical method was used to fix the sample size in advance, and group allocation was not hidden from the investigators. In cross-validation, a model built on a 13 V-J signature told ophthalmopathy apart from stable hyperthyroidism with 87.88% sensitivity and about 81% specificity, and in testing the same model reached 80%/75%. Blood samples also contained most of the expanded thyroid clonotypes (frequency above 0.001), which suggests that blood repertoires may reflect thyroid immune responses.

TCR beta CDR3 regions were amplified from RNA transcripts. The TCR CDR3 was subjected to a first round of RT-PCR using the HTBI primer set and the Qiagen OneStep RT-PCR kit. A second multiplex PCR round built the libraries, followed by size selection and purification. Sequencing of the libraries was done on an Illumina HiSeq2000 using paired-end 100 bp reads. The study's processing was this. Raw data were processed with SOAPnuke, discarding reads with adapters, uncalled bases, mean Phred below 15, or no exact constant-primer or identifier match. COPE v1.2.5 was used to merge the high-quality paired reads, and each unique nucleotide sequence was defined as a clonotype. Clonotypes were aligned to IMGT TRBV, TRBD and TRBJ reference segments using MiTCR v1.1. Analysis was restricted to V-J combinations with a frequency above 0.0001, which covered 98% to 99.2% of repertoires. A TCS score was defined as the ratio between F50 (clonal expansion) and ExV (chaos), using BLOSUM62-based TCRdist between CDR3 peptides within each V-J. Welch's t-statistics and random forest reduced around 550 V-J features to 13, which were used in a naive Bayes classifier (R e1071). The public sequencing data were trimmed at Q25 with fastp and processed into clonotypes with MiXCR by TCRdb, which kept only in-frame beta chains. Rows matching on CDR3 protein sequence are summarized as one entry with the most common DNA and genes. These V and J calls derive from TCRdb rather than the authors' analysis. The sample records 400,000 to 550,000 distinct CDR3 sequences, roughly an eighth of which are singletons. 15% to 20% of the sample goes to the ten largest clones.

The source of this sequence is a woman in her late teens or twenties with Graves' hyperthyroidism. The V gene is TRBV2 and the J gene is TRBJ1-2; no D segment can be confidently identified. The sequencing sample was made of blood. The DNA sequence follows: TGTGCCGGCAGTCCTCTTAGAAATGGCTACACCTTC. It translates to CAGSPLRNGYTF.